A single T cell receptor (beta chain) is shown here with its context. The sample belongs to a study of blood T cell repertoires in COVID-19. Whole-study context: Sites in the United States, Italy and Spain provided acute and convalescent COVID-19 samples. T cells, B-cell-depleted T cells, or PBMCs supplied cDNA or gDNA.

V gave up 5 bases and J gave up 3 bases; unmatched junction bases: 9. Germline loops: CDR1 SGHAT, CDR2 FQNNGV. The CDR3 consists of 16 residues. Assay used: immunoSEQ multiplex PCR; TCRdb lists only in-frame clones, some missing. The data show some 200,000 clones, about 83% seen once. The sequenced sample was PBMCs or T cells enriched from blood (not recorded which). The clonotype was recovered from a woman aged 45-59 years who had been exposed to COVID-19. The chain couples TRBV11-2 to TRBJ2-3; TRBD2 matches 9 bases. CDR3 sequence (DNA): TGTGCCAGCAGCCGGCGGGGGGGCCTGGTGACAGATACGCAGTATTTT. Translation: CASSRRGGLVTDTQYF.